This T cell receptor beta chain was captured by sequencing in a study of blood T cell repertoires in COVID-19. As for the study in general: Sources were T cells, B-cell-depleted T cells, or PBMCs; the material itself was cDNA or gDNA.

The V end was cut by 4 bases, the J end by 4 bases, with 13 bases between. Germline CDR1 and CDR2: SEHNR and FQNEAQ (reference sequence). The CDR3 extends over 14 amino acids. The assay was immunoSEQ multiplex PCR, and TCRdb's table has in-frame clones only and misses some. Here the sample spans more than 75,000 clones, about 80% being singletons. The chain joins TRBV7-9 to TRBJ1-2; D is perhaps TRBD1 (6 bases). The receptor was derived from a human donor in a cohort sampled during active COVID-19. The specimen was peripheral blood. The CDR3 DNA is TGTGCCAGCAGCTCTCAGGGGCAAGTCTATGGCTACACCTTC. Protein: CASSSQGQVYGYTF.